This T cell receptor beta chain was found in a study of T cell responses to AZD1222 COVID-19 vaccine. Study results and limitations: At baseline, seropositivity was found in only a handful of AZD1222 recipients. Compared with day 0, the breadth and depth of the Spike-specific TCR repertoire rose significantly after two doses of AZD1222.

The germline V gene encodes CDR1 ENHRY and CDR2 SYGVKD. V dropped 6 bases and J dropped 1; count of bases not matched to a gene: 4. This CDR3 has 16 amino acids. Note on this clone: The antigen is unknown.

Clones were sequenced by immunoSEQ multiplex PCR, and TCRdb holds only the in-frame ones, with some missing. The sample holds approximately 150,000 clones, about 90% seen once. The clonotype was recovered from an adult who received the AZD1222 COVID-19 vaccine. The sequences come from peripheral blood, collected 28 days after the second AZD1222 dose. The gene calls are TRBV10-3 and TRBJ2-2; 11 nucleotides match TRBD2. The DNA for the CDR3 is TGTGCCATCAGAGCAGGGACTAGCGGGAACACCGGGGAGCTGTTTTTT. Its translation: CAIRAGTSGNTGELFF.